This record looks at one T cell receptor beta chain sequence and its context. This sample was included in a study of shared clonotypes between healthy human individuals. Profiled with immunoSEQ multiplex PCR; TCRdb holds only in-frame clones, not every one. Altogether millions of clones are present, approximately 95% being singletons, with the ten largest covering 0.39%. Germline trimming cut 2 bases from V and 6 bases from J; bases unmatched to any gene: 4. The CDR3 is 15 residues long. The germline gives CDR1 MNHNS, CDR2 SASEGT. The clonotype originates from a man between 18 and 29 years old in good health. Some clones in this sample may be carry-over from other donors' samples. Sequencing used naive CD4+ T cells from PBMCs. Subset: CD45RA+ positively selected. The chain has TRBV6-1 and TRBJ2-1, with 10 nucleotides matching TRBD1. This CDR3 is CASSERGQGSNEQFF. In nucleotides, the CDR3 is TGTGCCAGCAGTGAACGGGGACAGGGGAGCAATGAGCAGTTCTTC.